The present entry profiles one T cell receptor (beta chain) with its context. Its antigen is still unknown. This record belongs to a study of tumor and adjacent non-tumor tissue in lung cancer. Study details: About 4.17 million productive TCRbeta reads were obtained per sample on average. General study results and limits: TCR diversity was significantly greater in tumor than normal lung tissue.

Germline values: CDR1 MDHEN, CDR2 SYDVKM. The CDR3 covers 14 residues. V lost 4 bases, J lost 7 bases, and 9 bases stayed unmatched. A modified ARM-PCR protocol with three rounds of nested PCR amplified TCRbeta. One entry per CDR3 protein results from TCRdb running MiXCR on the multiplex PCR reads. The profile shows approximately 100,000 distinct CDR3 sequences, roughly 75% of them singletons. RNA was extracted from bulk tissue without any cell sorting. Between August and November 2014, newly diagnosed, chemotherapy-naive lung cancer patients underwent thoracic surgery in China. The TCR comes from a woman between 55 and 75 years old with non-small cell lung cancer. V is TRBV28 and J is TRBJ2-7, with 8 bases identical to TRBD1. The sample comprised lung tumor tissue. The CDR3: CASSSRTGPGEQYF. CDR3 DNA sequence: TGTGCCAGCAGTTCCCGGACAGGGCCCGGGGAGCAGTACTTC.